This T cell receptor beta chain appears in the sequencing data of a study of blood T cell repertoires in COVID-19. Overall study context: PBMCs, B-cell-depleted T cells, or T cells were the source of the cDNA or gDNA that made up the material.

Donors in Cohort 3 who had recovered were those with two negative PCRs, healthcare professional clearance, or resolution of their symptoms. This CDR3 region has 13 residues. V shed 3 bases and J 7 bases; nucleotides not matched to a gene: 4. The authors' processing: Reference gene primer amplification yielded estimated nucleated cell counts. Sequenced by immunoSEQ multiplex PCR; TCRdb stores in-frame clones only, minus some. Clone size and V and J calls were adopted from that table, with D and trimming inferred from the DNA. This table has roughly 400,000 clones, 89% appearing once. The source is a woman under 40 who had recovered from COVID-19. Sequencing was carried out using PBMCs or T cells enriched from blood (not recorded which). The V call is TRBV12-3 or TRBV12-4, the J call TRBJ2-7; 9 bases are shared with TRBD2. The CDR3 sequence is CASSLREGLEQYF. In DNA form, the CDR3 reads TGTGCCAGCAGTTTGCGGGAGGGTCTAGAGCAGTACTTC.